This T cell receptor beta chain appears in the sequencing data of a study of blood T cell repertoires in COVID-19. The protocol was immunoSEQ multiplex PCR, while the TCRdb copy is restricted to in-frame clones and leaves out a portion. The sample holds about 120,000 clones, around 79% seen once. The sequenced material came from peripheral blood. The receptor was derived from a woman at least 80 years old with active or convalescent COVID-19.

In nucleotides, the CDR3 is TGTGCCAGCAGCTTGCATTTCGGGAACACTGAAGCTTTCTTT. Amino acid sequence: CASSLHFGNTEAFF. The V call is TRBV5-4, the J call TRBJ1-1; no firm D call. The germline V and J ends were trimmed by 1 base and 1 base, with 8 bases remaining between them. CDR1 and CDR2 from the germline V gene are SGHNT and YYREEE (reference sequence). The CDR3 length is 14 residues.